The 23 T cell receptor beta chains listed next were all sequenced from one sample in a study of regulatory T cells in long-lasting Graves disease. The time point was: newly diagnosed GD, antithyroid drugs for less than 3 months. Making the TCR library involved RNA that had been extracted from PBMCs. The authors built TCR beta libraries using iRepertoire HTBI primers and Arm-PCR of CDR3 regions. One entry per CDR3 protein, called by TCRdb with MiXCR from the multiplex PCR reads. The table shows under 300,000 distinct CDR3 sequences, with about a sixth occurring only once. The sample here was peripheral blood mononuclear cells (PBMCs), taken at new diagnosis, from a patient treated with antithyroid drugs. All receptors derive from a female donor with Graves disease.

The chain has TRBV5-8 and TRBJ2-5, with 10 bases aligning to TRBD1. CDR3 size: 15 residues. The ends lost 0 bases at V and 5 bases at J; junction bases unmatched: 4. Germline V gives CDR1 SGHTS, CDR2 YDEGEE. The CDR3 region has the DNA TGTGCCAGCAGCTTGGCCGGGACAGGGGATGAGACCCAGTACTTC. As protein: CASSLAGTGDETQYF. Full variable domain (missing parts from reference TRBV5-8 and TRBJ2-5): EAGVTQSPTHLIKTRGQQATLRCSPISGHTSVYWYQQALGLGLQFLLWYDEGEERNRGNFPPRFSGRQFPNYSSELNVNALELEDSALYLCASSLAGTGDETQYFGPGTRLLVL.

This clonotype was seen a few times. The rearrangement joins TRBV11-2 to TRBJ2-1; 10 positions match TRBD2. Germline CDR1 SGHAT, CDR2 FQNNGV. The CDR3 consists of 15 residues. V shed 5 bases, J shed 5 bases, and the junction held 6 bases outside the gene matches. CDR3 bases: TGTGCCAGCAGCAGTTCCCTAGCGGGGGACAATGAGCAGTTCTTC. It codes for CASSSSLAGDNEQFF.

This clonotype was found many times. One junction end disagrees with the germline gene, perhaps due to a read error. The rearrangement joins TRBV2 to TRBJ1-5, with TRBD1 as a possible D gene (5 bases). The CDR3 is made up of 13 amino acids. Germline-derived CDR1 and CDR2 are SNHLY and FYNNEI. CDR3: CATSRGAEQPQHF. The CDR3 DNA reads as TGTGCCACCAGTAGGGGCGCGGAGCAGCCCCAGCATTTT.

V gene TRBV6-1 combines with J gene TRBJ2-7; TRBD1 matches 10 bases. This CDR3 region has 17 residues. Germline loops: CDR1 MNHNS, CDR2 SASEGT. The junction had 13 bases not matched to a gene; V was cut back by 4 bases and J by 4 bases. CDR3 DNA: TGTGCCAGCAGTGTATACTCTGCACGGGACAGGGGATACGAGCAGTACTTC. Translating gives CASSVYSARDRGYEQYF.

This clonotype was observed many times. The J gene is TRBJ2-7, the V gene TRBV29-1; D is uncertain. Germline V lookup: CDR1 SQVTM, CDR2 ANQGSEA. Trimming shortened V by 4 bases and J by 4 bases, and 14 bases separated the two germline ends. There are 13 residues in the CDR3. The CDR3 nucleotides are TGCAGCGTTGCCCCGGTCAGTGGGTACGAGCAGTACTTC. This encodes CSVAPVSGYEQYF.

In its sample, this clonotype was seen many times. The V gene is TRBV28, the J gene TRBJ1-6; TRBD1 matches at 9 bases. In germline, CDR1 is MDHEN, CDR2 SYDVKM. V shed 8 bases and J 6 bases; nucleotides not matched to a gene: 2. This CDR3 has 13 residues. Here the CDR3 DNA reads TGTGCCAGCCAGGACAGGGGTAATTCACCCCTCCACTTT. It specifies CASQDRGNSPLHF.

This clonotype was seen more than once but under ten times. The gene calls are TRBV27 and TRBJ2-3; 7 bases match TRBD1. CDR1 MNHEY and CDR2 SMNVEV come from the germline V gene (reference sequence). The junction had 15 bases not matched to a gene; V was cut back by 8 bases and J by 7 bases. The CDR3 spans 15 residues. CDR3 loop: CASSAPGQRYYTQYF. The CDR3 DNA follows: TGTGCCAGCTCAGCCCCGGGACAGCGCTATTATACGCAGTATTTT.

In DNA, the CDR3 is TGTGCCTGGAACAAAGGGGAAACTGAAGCTTTCTTT. Encoded protein: CAWNKGETEAFF. V and J are TRBV30 and TRBJ1-1; tentative D call: TRBD1 (5 bases). Germline CDR1 is GTSNPN and CDR2 is SVGIG (reference sequence). CDR3 size: 12 residues. V was cut by 4 bases and J by 5 bases, with 11 bases left in between.

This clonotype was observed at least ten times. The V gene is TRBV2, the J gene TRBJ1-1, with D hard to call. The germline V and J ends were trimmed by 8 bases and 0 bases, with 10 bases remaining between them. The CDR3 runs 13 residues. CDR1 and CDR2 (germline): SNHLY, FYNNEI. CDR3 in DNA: TGTGCCAGCCGGGCACAGCTGAACACTGAAGCTTTCTTT. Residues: CASRAQLNTEAFF.

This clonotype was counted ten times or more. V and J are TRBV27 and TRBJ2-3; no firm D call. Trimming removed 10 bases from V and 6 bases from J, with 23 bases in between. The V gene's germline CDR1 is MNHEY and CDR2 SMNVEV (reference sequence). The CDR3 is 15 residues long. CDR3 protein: CATRLSNLPPDTQYF. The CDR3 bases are TGTGCCACGCGGCTTAGTAACCTTCCTCCGGATACGCAGTATTTT.

The CDR3: CASSSTTGWDGLEQFF. The CDR3 nucleotides read TGTGCCAGCAGCTCCACTACAGGGTGGGACGGTCTTGAGCAGTTCTTC. This chain joins TRBV7-9 and TRBJ2-1; D perhaps matches TRBD1 (6 bases). CDR1 SEHNR and CDR2 FQNEAQ come from the germline V gene (reference sequence). V lost 4 bases, J lost 9 bases, and 22 bases lay in between. The CDR3 consists of 16 residues.

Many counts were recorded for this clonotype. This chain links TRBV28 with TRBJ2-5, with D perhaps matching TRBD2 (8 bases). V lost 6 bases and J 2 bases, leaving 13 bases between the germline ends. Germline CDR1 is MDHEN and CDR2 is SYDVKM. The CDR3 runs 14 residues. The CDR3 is CASSRGGQQETQYF. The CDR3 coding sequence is TGTGCCAGCAGCCGGGGGGGACAGCAAGAGACCCAGTACTTC.

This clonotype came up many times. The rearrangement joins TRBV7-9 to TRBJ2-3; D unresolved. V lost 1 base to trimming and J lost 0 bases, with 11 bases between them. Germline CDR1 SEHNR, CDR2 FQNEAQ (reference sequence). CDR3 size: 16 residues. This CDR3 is CASSLGIGGSTDTQYF. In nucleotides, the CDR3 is TGTGCCAGCAGCTTAGGGATCGGCGGAAGCACAGATACGCAGTATTTT.

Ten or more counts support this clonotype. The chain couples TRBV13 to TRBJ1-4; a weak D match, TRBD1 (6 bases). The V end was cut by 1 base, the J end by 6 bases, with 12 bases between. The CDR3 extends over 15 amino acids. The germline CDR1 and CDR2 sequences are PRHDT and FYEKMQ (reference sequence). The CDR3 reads CASSLVTQGHEKLFF. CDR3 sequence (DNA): TGTGCCAGCAGCTTAGTAACTCAGGGGCATGAAAAACTGTTTTTT. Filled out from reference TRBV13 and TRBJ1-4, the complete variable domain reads AAGVIQSPRHLIKEKRETATLKCYPIPRHDTVYWYQQGPGQDPQFLISFYEKMQSDKGSIPDRFSAQQFSDYHSELNMSSLELGDSALYFCASSLVTQGHEKLFFGSGTQLSVL.

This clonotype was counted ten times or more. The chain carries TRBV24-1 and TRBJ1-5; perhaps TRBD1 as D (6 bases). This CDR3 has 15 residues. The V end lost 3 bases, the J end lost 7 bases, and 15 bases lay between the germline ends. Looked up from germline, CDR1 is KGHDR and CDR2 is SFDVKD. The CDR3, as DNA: TGTGCCACCAGTGATAAAGGGGGGAGGACCCAGCCCCAGCATTTT. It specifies CATSDKGGRTQPQHF.

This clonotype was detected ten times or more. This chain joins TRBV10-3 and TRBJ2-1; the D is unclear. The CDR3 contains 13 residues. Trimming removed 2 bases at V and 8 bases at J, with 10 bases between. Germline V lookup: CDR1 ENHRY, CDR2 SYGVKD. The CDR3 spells CAISEVRADEQFF. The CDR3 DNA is TGTGCCATCAGTGAGGTCCGGGCGGATGAGCAGTTCTTC.

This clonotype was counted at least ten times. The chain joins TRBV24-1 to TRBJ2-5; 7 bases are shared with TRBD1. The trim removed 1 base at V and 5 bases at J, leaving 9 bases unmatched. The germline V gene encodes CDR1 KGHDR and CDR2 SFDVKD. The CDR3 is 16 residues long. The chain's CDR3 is CATSDFVGGAMETQYF. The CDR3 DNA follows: TGTGCCACCAGTGATTTTGTAGGGGGCGCGATGGAGACCCAGTACTTC.

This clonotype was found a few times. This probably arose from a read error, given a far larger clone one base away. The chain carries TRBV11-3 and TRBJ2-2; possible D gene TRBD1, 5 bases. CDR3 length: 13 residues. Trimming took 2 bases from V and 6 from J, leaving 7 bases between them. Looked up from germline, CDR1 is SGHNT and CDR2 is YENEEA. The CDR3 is CASSLQGSGELFF. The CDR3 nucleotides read TGTGCCAGCAGCTTACAGGGATCCGGGGAGCTGTTTTTT.

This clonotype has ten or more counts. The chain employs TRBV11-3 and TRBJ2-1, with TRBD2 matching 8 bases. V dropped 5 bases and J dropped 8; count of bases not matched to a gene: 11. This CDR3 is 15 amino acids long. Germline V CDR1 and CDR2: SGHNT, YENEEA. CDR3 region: CASSPSGSKFDEQFF. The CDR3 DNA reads TGTGCCAGCAGCCCCAGCGGGAGTAAGTTCGATGAGCAGTTCTTC.

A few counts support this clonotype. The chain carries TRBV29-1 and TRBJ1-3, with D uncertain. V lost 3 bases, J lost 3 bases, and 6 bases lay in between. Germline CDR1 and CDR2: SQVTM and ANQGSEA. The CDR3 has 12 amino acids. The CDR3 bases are TGCAGCGTTGAGGAGGGTGGAAACACCATATATTTT. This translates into CSVEEGGNTIYF.

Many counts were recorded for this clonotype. The CDR3 region has the DNA TGTGCCAGCAGTGAACATGGGTTCGGGAAGACCCAGTACTTC. This sequence encodes CASSEHGFGKTQYF. The chain employs TRBV6-1 and TRBJ2-5; D possibly corresponds to TRBD2 (5 bases). Trimming cost V 2 bases and J 6 bases, with 13 bases left between them. Per germline, CDR1 MNHNS and CDR2 SASEGT. The CDR3 has 14 residues.

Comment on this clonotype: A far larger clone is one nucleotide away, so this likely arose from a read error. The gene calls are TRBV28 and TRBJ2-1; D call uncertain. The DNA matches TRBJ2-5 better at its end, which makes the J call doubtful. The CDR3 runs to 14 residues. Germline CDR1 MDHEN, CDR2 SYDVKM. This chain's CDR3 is CASSLWGSQETQYF. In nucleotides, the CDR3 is TGTGCCAGCAGTTTATGGGGCAGCCAAGAGACCCAGTACTTC.

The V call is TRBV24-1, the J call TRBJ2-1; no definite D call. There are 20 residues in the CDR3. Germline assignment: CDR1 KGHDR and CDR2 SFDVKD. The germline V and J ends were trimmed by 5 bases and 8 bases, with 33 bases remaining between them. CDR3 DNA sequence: TGTGCCACCAGTGTCGACGTTGGGATCCTGGGGTCCCCAATCTCGGATGAGCAGTTCTTC. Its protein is CATSVDVGILGSPISDEQFF.